These 9 T cell receptor beta chains were all obtained from the same sample, sequenced in a study of T cells in Graves' hyperthyroidism and ophthalmopathy. Amplified regions were TCR beta CDR3 sequences from RNA transcripts. With the HTBI primer set, the TCR CDR3 went through a first round of RT-PCR. TCRdb re-analysed the multiplex PCR reads in MiXCR, keeping a single row per CDR3 protein. The data show around 400,000 distinct CDR3 sequences, with 20% to 25% seen just once and 73% held by the top ten. The specimen was blood. Receptors were obtained from a man aged 45-65 years with Graves' hyperthyroidism.

This clonotype turned up a few times. The rearrangement links TRBV19 to TRBJ2-1; 13 bases line up with TRBD2. Trimming at V came to 5 bases and at J to 8 bases, leaving 6 bases not matched to a gene. The CDR3 is 15 residues long. Germline V CDR1 and CDR2: LNHDA, SQIVND (reference sequence). CDR3 amino acids: CASSLTSGRAHEQFF. The DNA for the CDR3 is TGTGCCAGTAGTCTTACTAGCGGGAGGGCTCATGAGCAGTTCTTC.

V and J are TRBV2 and TRBJ1-2; 7 bases line up with TRBD1. Germline trimming cut 7 bases from V and 0 bases from J; bases unmatched to any gene: 20. CDR3 length equals 19 residues. Germline V gives CDR1 SNHLY, CDR2 FYNNEI. The CDR3 reads CASTGWKLATGDSNYGYTF. Written as DNA, the CDR3 is TGTGCCAGCACCGGGTGGAAGCTCGCTACAGGGGATTCTAACTATGGCTACACCTTC.

This clonotype was recorded a few times. The rearrangement links TRBV6-1 to TRBJ2-1; TRBD2 agrees at 7 bases. Germline CDR1 and CDR2: MNHNS and SASEGT. With V trimmed by 5 bases and J by 4 bases, 11 bases remained unmatched. The CDR3 length is 16 residues. CDR3 bases: TGTGCCAGCAGTCATTACGGGCGGGGGACTTACAATGAGCAGTTCTTC. Amino acid sequence: CASSHYGRGTYNEQFF.

This clonotype came up a few times. The chain combines TRBV3-1 with TRBJ1-6; D is unclear. With 1 base removed from V and 7 bases from J, the gap between germline ends came to 8 bases. This CDR3 is built from 14 residues. Germline V gene sequence: CDR1 LGHDT, CDR2 YNNKEL (reference sequence). For the CDR3, the DNA is TGTGCCAGCAGCCAAGGCAGGTACAATTCACCCCTCCACTTT. It yields the protein CASSQGRYNSPLHF.

The rearrangement links TRBV5-6 to TRBJ1-4; maybe TRBD1 (5 bases). The CDR3 has 16 amino acids. The germline CDR1 and CDR2 sequences are SGHDT and YYEEEE. V dropped 7 bases and J dropped 0 bases, with 16 bases sitting between them. CDR3 sequence (DNA): TGTGCCAGCTGGGAGGCAGGGACTGCAACTAATGAAAAACTGTTTTTT. Protein: CASWEAGTATNEKLFF.

This clonotype was seen a handful of times. The chain recombines TRBV3-1 with TRBJ2-3, with a possible D match to TRBD2 (5 bases). Trimming took off 5 bases at V and 1 base at J, with 10 bases between the two ends. The CDR3 contains 14 residues. The germline V gene encodes CDR1 LGHDT and CDR2 YNNKEL (reference sequence). The CDR3 bases are TGTGCCAGCAGCAAATACGGGGGCACAGATACGCAGTATTTT. It is translated as CASSKYGGTDTQYF.

The table lists this clonotype with a few counts. The genes are TRBV5-1 and TRBJ2-7; D remains ambiguous. The CDR3 sequence is 13 residues long. The germline V gene has CDR1 SGHRS and CDR2 YFSETQ. Trimming removed 3 bases at V and 1 base at J, with 8 bases between. The CDR3 bases are TGCGCCAGCAGCTGGGCCAGGTCCTACGAGCAGTACTTC. It specifies CASSWARSYEQYF.

J is TRBJ1-2 and V is TRBV20-1; D call uncertain. V lost 6 bases, J lost 3 bases, and 5 bases lay in between. The CDR3 has 10 residues. The germline gives CDR1 DFQATT, CDR2 SNEGSKA (reference sequence). The CDR3 DNA reads TGCAGTGCCGCCTACTATGGCTACACCTTC. It is translated as CSAAYYGYTF.

This clonotype appeared many times. The chain couples TRBV29-1 to TRBJ1-1; 12 nucleotides line up with TRBD1. V was pared by 4 bases and J by 7 bases, with 10 bases of the junction left unmatched. Germline CDR1 SQVTM, CDR2 ANQGSEA. There are 15 residues in the CDR3. CDR3 sequence reads: CSVVLGTGGLNEAFF. CDR3 nucleotide sequence: TGCAGCGTTGTTTTAGGGACAGGGGGCCTTAATGAAGCTTTCTTT. The variable domain in full, with the rest retrieved from reference TRBV29-1 and TRBJ1-1, is SAVISQKPSRDICQRGTSLTIQCQVDSQVTMMFWYRQQPGQSLTLIATANQGSEATYESGFVIDKFPISRPNLTFSTLTVSNMSPEDSSIYLCSVVLGTGGLNEAFFGQGTRLTVV.